A single sample gave rise to the 24 T cell receptor beta chains below, sequenced in a study of cytomegalovirus exposure and HLA in healthy donors. The PCR ran on 60 Vbeta and 13 Jbeta primers. The data were produced by immunoSEQ multiplex PCR, yet TCRdb's version contains in-frame clones alone and is incomplete. Of approximately 190,000 clones listed, 80% to 90% are singletons. Sequenced: PBMCs. The receptors originated from a man aged 30 to 45 in good health and CMV-seronegative.

This chain joins TRBV27 and TRBJ2-1; no clear D. The CDR3 is made up of 14 amino acids. Germline V CDR1 and CDR2: MNHEY, SMNVEV (reference sequence). V lost 10 bases and J 8 bases, leaving 21 bases between the germline ends. CDR3 coding DNA: TGTGCCAATCCAGTTTGTAAGAGTCGGGATGAGCAGTTCTTC. Residues: CANPVCKSRDEQFF.

J is TRBJ2-3 and V is TRBV6-1, with D perhaps matching TRBD1 (6 bases). Germline-derived CDR1 and CDR2 are MNHNS and SASEGT. CDR3 length: 14 residues. V was shortened by 6 bases and J by 2 bases, with 12 bases between the two germline ends. In nucleotides, the CDR3 is TGTGCCAGCAGGGGGGACAACCTCACAGATACGCAGTATTTT. Translated, it gives CASRGDNLTDTQYF.

The chain uses TRBV11-3 and TRBJ1-1; 7 bases line up with TRBD1. V was pared by 3 bases and J by 7 bases, with 5 bases of the junction left unmatched. Germline assignment: CDR1 SGHNT and CDR2 YENEEA. CDR3 length equals 13 residues. CDR3 residues: CASSFQGEDEAFF. In DNA form, the CDR3 reads TGTGCCAGCAGCTTCCAGGGGGAGGATGAAGCTTTCTTT.

This clone was counted a single time. The V gene is TRBV10-1, the J gene TRBJ1-1; D gene uncertain. Per germline, CDR1 WNHNN and CDR2 SYGVQD (reference sequence). There are 14 residues in the CDR3. The V end was cut by 6 bases, the J end by 1 base, with 12 bases between. The CDR3 spells CASSGSRENTEAFF. DNA for the CDR3: TGCGCCAGCAGCGGCTCCCGGGAGAACACTGAAGCTTTCTTT.

The count of this clone is one. This sequence joins TRBV14 and TRBJ2-5; 10 bases map to TRBD2. The CDR3 spans 18 residues. The J segment lost 0 bases and the V segment lost 4 bases, leaving 11 bases of the junction unmatched. CDR1 and CDR2 (germline): SGHDN, FVKESK. CDR3 nucleotide sequence: TGTGCCAGCAGCCGATCAGGAGGACTAGCGGCGTACCAAGAGACCCAGTACTTC. Translation gives CASSRSGGLAAYQETQYF.

This CDR3 is CASSSGTASYEQYF. For the CDR3, the DNA is TGTGCCAGCAGCTCCGGGACAGCTTCCTACGAGCAGTACTTC. This sequence joins TRBV7-8 and TRBJ2-5, with TRBD1 matching over 7 bases. The J call may be mistaken, given a closer DNA end match to TRBJ2-7. This CDR3 has 14 residues. CDR1 SGHVS and CDR2 FQNEAQ come from the germline V gene.

The rearrangement joins TRBV2 to TRBJ1-2; TRBD1 aligns across 10 bases. This CDR3 has 17 amino acids. V shed 7 bases and J 0 bases; nucleotides not matched to a gene: 11. CDR1 is SNHLY and CDR2 is FYNNEI in the germline V gene. For the CDR3, the DNA is TGTGCCAGCATCCAAACCGGGACAGGGGACTCTAACTATGGCTACACCTTC. The encoded protein is CASIQTGTGDSNYGYTF.

Here the CDR3 reads CASSNGQGHYNEQFF. CDR3 DNA sequence: TGCGCCAGCAGTAACGGACAGGGCCACTACAATGAGCAGTTCTTC. The chain carries TRBV5-1 and TRBJ2-1, with TRBD1 identical over 8 bases. CDR3 size: 15 residues. Germline assignment: CDR1 SGHRS and CDR2 YFSETQ. V was clipped by 5 bases and J by 3 bases; unmatched bases: 7.

The chain joins TRBV7-8 to TRBJ2-3; D might be TRBD2 (5 bases). This CDR3 has 15 amino acids. V lost 0 bases and J 4 bases, leaving 11 bases between the germline ends. CDR1 is SGHVS and CDR2 is FQNEAQ in the germline V gene. CDR3 residues: CASSLARASSDTQYF. The CDR3 DNA follows: TGTGCCAGCAGCTTAGCGCGGGCTAGCTCAGATACGCAGTATTTT.

The chain is built from TRBV13 and TRBJ2-2; 13 positions agree with TRBD2. Per germline, CDR1 PRHDT and CDR2 FYEKMQ (reference sequence). The J segment lost 5 bases and the V segment lost 5 bases, leaving 8 bases of the junction unmatched. The CDR3 totals 17 residues. The CDR3 loop reads CASSPRTSGSYTGELFF. DNA for the CDR3: TGTGCCAGCAGCCCTAGGACTAGCGGGAGCTATACCGGGGAGCTGTTTTTT.

The chain links TRBV6-5 to TRBJ2-7; weak D call: TRBD2 (6 bases). The CDR3 covers 16 residues. Trimming shortened V by 4 bases and J by 6 bases, and 22 bases separated the two germline ends. Germline CDR1 and CDR2: MNHEY and SVGAGI. As DNA, the CDR3 is TGTGCCAGCAGTTCTCCTTTCGCGGGGCGGTGGTCCGAGCAGTACTTC. Translating gives CASSSPFAGRWSEQYF.

Concerning this clone: The germline gene is not matched at one end of the junction; a read error may be the cause. The chain is built from TRBV28 and TRBJ1-1, with TRBD1 as a possible D gene (5 bases). The CDR3 is made up of 16 amino acids. Germline loops: CDR1 MDHEN, CDR2 SYDVKM. The CDR3 reads CASPGGVGRMNTEASF. The CDR3 bases are TGTGCCAGTCCAGGAGGGGTCGGCCGCATGAACACTGAAGCTTCCTTT.

The chain couples TRBV13 to TRBJ1-1; D is ambiguous. This CDR3 comprises 12 residues. In germline, CDR1 is PRHDT, CDR2 FYEKMQ (reference sequence). V gave up 2 bases and J gave up 10 bases, with 11 bases separating them. CDR3 residues: CASSLYEGLAFF. DNA of the CDR3: TGTGCCAGCAGCTTATACGAGGGTTTAGCTTTCTTT. Looking up the rest from reference TRBV13 and TRBJ1-1 gives the full variable domain: AAGVIQSPRHLIKEKRETATLKCYPIPRHDTVYWYQQGPGQDPQFLISFYEKMQSDKGSIPDRFSAQQFSDYHSELNMSSLELGDSALYFCASSLYEGLAFFGQGTRLTVV.

On this clone: A read error may account for a junction end that differs from germline. The V call is TRBV5-4, the J call TRBJ1-6, with 7 bases lining up with TRBD1. The CDR3 runs 17 residues. Germline V gives CDR1 SGHNT, CDR2 YYREEE (reference sequence). For the CDR3, the DNA is TGTGCCAGCACCTTGGGGCTAGGGGGGACAGTCAATTCACCCCTCCACTTT. Its translation: CASTLGLGGTVNSPLHF.

This clone was found once. The chain links TRBV11-2 to TRBJ2-2; D is perhaps TRBD1 (5 bases). This CDR3 has 15 amino acids. Germline V lookup: CDR1 SGHAT, CDR2 FQNNGV. Trimming took off 4 bases at V and 5 bases at J, with 14 bases between the two ends. The CDR3 spells CASSSRWAGTGELFF. The CDR3 DNA follows: TGTGCCAGCAGCTCCCGTTGGGCAGGGACCGGGGAGCTGTTTTTT.

V is TRBV28 and J is TRBJ2-5; 7 nucleotides align to TRBD2. Germline CDR1 is MDHEN and CDR2 is SYDVKM. This CDR3 is 15 amino acids long. The junction had 8 bases not matched to a gene; V was cut back by 4 bases and J by 3 bases. CDR3: CASSSPGGGEETQYF. The CDR3 DNA is TGTGCCAGCAGTTCCCCCGGCGGGGGAGAAGAGACCCAGTACTTC.

V gene TRBV21-1 combines with J gene TRBJ1-6; the DNA was not used to check the table's D call, TRBD1. TRBV21-1 is given as a pseudogene. There are 23 residues in the CDR3. Here the CDR3 reads CASSRAGTGSCNTPSSYNSPLHF. The CDR3 nucleotides are TGTGCCAGCAGCAGAGCCGGGACAGGGTCCTGCAATACCCCTAGCTCCTATAATTCACCCCTCCACTTT.

The V call is TRBV9, the J call TRBJ2-1; 10 positions agree with TRBD2. CDR3 size: 14 residues. Trimming at V came to 3 bases and at J to 4 bases, leaving 1 base not matched to a gene. Germline V lookup: CDR1 SGDLS, CDR2 YYNGEE. CDR3 in DNA: TGTGCCAGCAGCGGTAGCGGGAGGTACAATGAGCAGTTCTTC. Residues: CASSGSGRYNEQFF.

V gene TRBV14 combines with J gene TRBJ1-5; maybe TRBD1 (5 bases). CDR1 is SGHDN and CDR2 is FVKESK in the germline V gene. The germline V and J ends were trimmed by 1 base and 5 bases, with 18 bases remaining between them. CDR3 size: 17 residues. CDR3 DNA sequence: TGTGCCAGCAGCCAAGTTCTGGCAGGGTTCTACGATCAGCCCCAGCATTTT. It codes for CASSQVLAGFYDQPQHF.

The CDR3 DNA reads as TGTGCCAGCCTGCCCACACGAGGGTTGGTCGGGGAGCTGTTTTTT. This sequence encodes CASLPTRGLVGELFF. The chain recombines TRBV19 with TRBJ2-2; D possibly corresponds to TRBD2 (5 bases). This CDR3 region has 15 residues. Looked up from germline, CDR1 is LNHDA and CDR2 is SQIVND (reference sequence). Trimming cost V 9 bases and J 7 bases, with 21 bases left between them.

This clone was seen a handful of times. J is TRBJ2-7 and V is TRBV4-2; perhaps TRBD1 as D (5 bases). Germline assignment: CDR1 LGHNA and CDR2 YNFKEQ. The CDR3 is 17 amino acids. Trimming cost V 0 bases and J 2 bases, with 17 bases left between them. CDR3 protein: CASSQENLETDAYEQYF. CDR3 bases: TGTGCCAGCAGCCAAGAAAATCTCGAGACAGATGCCTACGAGCAGTACTTC.

This clone has only a few counts. V usage is TRBV10-3 and J usage is TRBJ2-1; TRBD2 matches at 8 bases. With 3 bases clipped from V and 0 bases from J, the junction kept 4 bases outside the gene matches. Germline V gene lookup returns CDR1 ENHRY and CDR2 SYGVKD. This CDR3 comprises 16 residues. The CDR3 loop reads CAISDRREGSYNEQFF. The CDR3, as DNA: TGTGCCATCAGTGACCGACGGGAGGGCTCCTACAATGAGCAGTTCTTC.

The V call is TRBV5-1, the J call TRBJ1-5, with TRBD1 matching over 9 bases. Germline V gene data show CDR1 as SGHRS and CDR2 as YFSETQ. Trimming removed 6 bases from V and 3 bases from J; junction bases left unmatched: 10. The CDR3 runs to 16 residues. This CDR3 reads CASTKTGGSNNQPQHF. Written as DNA, the CDR3 is TGCGCCAGCACCAAGACAGGGGGTTCTAACAATCAGCCCCAGCATTTT.

The chain has TRBV9 and TRBJ1-2; D is perhaps TRBD1 (6 bases). Deletions cut 4 bases from V and 5 bases from J, with 18 bases between. Germline V lookup: CDR1 SGDLS, CDR2 YYNGEE. The CDR3 length is 15 residues. This chain's CDR3 is CASSPRQDRVYGYTF. In DNA, the CDR3 is TGTGCCAGCAGCCCCCGACAGGACCGGGTGTATGGCTACACCTTC.